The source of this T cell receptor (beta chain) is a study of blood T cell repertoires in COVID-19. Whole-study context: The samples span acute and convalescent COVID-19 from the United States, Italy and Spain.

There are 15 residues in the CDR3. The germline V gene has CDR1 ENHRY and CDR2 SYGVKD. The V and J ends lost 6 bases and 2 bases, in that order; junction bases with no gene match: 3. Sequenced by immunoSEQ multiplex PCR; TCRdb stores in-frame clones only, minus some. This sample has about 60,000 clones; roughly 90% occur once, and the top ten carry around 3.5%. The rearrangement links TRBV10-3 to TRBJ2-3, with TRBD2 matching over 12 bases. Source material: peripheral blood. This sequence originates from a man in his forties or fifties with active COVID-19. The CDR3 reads CAISTSGGFTDTQYF. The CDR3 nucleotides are TGTGCCATCAGCACTAGCGGGGGGTTCACAGATACGCAGTATTTT.